This TCR beta chain came from a study of shared clonotypes between healthy human individuals. V lost 4 bases and J 8 bases, leaving 20 bases between the germline ends. This CDR3 contains 15 residues. Per the germline V gene, CDR1 is SGHDN and CDR2 is FVKESK. Genomic DNA from each subset was divided evenly over several immunoSEQ plates. TCRdb's table, derived via immunoSEQ multiplex PCR, lists solely in-frame clones and lacks some. The sample yields about 1.1 million clones, approximately 80% seen once. The sample consisted of memory CD4+ T cells from PBMCs. Subset: CD45RA-negative fraction. J is TRBJ1-2 and V is TRBV14, with D perhaps matching TRBD1 (6 bases). This clonotype was sampled from a man between 18 and 29 years old in good health. Some clones in this sample may be carry-over from other donors' samples. In DNA, the CDR3 is TGTGCCAGCAGCCGGATAGGACGGGGGGCGCGAGGCTACACCTTC. Its translation: CASSRIGRGARGYTF.